This record concerns one TCR beta chain sequence. Other DNA sequences from this sample encode an identical CDR3 as well. This record comes from a study of blood T cell repertoires in COVID-19. Study-wide background: From the United States, Italy and Spain came samples of acute and convalescent COVID-19. The analysed material was cDNA or gDNA that came from T cells, B-cell-depleted T cells, or PBMCs.

With V trimmed by 3 bases and J by 5 bases, 7 bases remained unmatched. The CDR3 has 15 amino acids. In germline, CDR1 is LGHDT, CDR2 YNNKEL (reference sequence). Sequencing was performed with immunoSEQ multiplex PCR; in TCRdb, only in-frame clones are kept and a portion is missing. The data show roughly 410,000 clones, with about 90% seen just once and roughly 1.2% held by the top ten. The receptor's source is a man in his forties or fifties with acute or convalescent COVID-19. Sequenced sample: peripheral blood. The chain joins TRBV3-1 (or the pseudogene TRBV3-2) to TRBJ1-1; the match to TRBD1 covers 9 bases. The CDR3 region is CASSQGTGRNTEAFF. CDR3 bases: TGTGCCAGCAGCCAGGGGACAGGGAGGAATACTGAAGCTTTCTTT.